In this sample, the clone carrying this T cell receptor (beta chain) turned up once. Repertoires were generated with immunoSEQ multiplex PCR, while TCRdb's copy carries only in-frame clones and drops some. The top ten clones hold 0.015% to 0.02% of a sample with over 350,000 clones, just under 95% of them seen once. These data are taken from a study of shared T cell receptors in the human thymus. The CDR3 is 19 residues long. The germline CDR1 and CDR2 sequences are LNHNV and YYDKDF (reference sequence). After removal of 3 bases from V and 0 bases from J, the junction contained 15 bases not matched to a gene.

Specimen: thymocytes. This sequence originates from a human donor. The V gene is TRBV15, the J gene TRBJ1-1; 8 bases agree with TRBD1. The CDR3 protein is CATSRVPDRGRTLNTEAFF. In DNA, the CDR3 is TGTGCCACCAGCAGGGTACCCGACAGGGGCCGCACCTTGAACACTGAAGCTTTCTTT. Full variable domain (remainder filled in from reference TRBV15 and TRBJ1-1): DAMVIQNPRYQVTQFGKPVTLSCSQTLNHNVMYWYQQKSSQAPKLLFHYYDKDFNNEADTPDNFQSRRPNTSFCFLDIRSPGLGDTAMYLCATSRVPDRGRTLNTEAFFGQGTRLTVV.